This T cell receptor beta chain derives from a study of shared clonotypes between healthy human individuals. Using immunoSEQ multiplex PCR, the repertoire was profiled, and TCRdb retains in-frame clones only, with some absent. Of roughly 2.5 million clones detected, around 94% appear once; the ten largest clones hold roughly 0.14%. Study-wide points: With few donors, the genetic and exposure-history diversity represented was limited.

The CDR3 loop spans 13 amino acids. V was clipped by 6 bases and J by 7 bases, with 13 bases between them. CDR1 SGHRS and CDR2 YFSETQ come from the germline V gene. Regarding this clone: Its antigen remains unidentified.

This rearrangement joins TRBV5-1 to TRBJ2-2; no clear D gene. The sample taken for sequencing was naive CD4+ T cells sorted from blood. As to subset: CD45RA+ positively selected. This sequence was found in a young man in good health. The CDR3 spells CASKSQPGGELFF. The CDR3, as DNA: TGCGCCAGCAAAAGCCAACCGGGCGGGGAGCTGTTTTTT.